Below, 14 T cell receptor beta chains from the same sample are listed, as sequenced in a study of cytomegalovirus exposure and HLA in healthy donors. The repertoire was sequenced with immunoSEQ multiplex PCR; TCRdb's copy has only in-frame clones and lacks some. The table records about 160,000 clones, around 92% of them present only once. The sample consisted of PBMCs. The receptors were sampled from a woman between 18 and 30 years old in good health and CMV-seropositive.

V usage is TRBV28 and J usage is TRBJ2-7, with 8 positions matching TRBD1. CDR1 and CDR2 from the germline V gene are MDHEN and SYDVKM. The trim removed 6 bases at V and 0 bases at J, leaving 7 bases unmatched. The CDR3 runs 15 residues. CDR3 in amino acids: CASRTQGVGSYEQYF. In DNA form, the CDR3 reads TGTGCCAGCAGAACACAGGGGGTGGGCTCCTACGAGCAGTACTTC.

The J gene is TRBJ2-2, the V gene TRBV13; TRBD1 matches 12 bases. The CDR3 spans 16 residues. Germline V CDR1 and CDR2: PRHDT, FYEKMQ (reference sequence). Trimming cost V 5 bases and J 6 bases; bases outside gene matches: 7. The CDR3 protein is CASSTGTGGGSGELFF. CDR3 bases: TGTGCCAGCAGCACGGGGACAGGGGGCGGATCCGGGGAGCTGTTTTTT. The full variable domain, with the rest looked up from reference TRBV13 and TRBJ2-2, is AAGVIQSPRHLIKEKRETATLKCYPIPRHDTVYWYQQGPGQDPQFLISFYEKMQSDKGSIPDRFSAQQFSDYHSELNMSSLELGDSALYFCASSTGTGGGSGELFFGEGSRLTVL.

V gene TRBV7-8 combines with J gene TRBJ2-1, with 11 bases fitting TRBD2. The CDR3 consists of 15 residues. The J segment lost 3 bases and the V segment lost 4 bases, leaving 2 bases of the junction unmatched. The germline CDR1 and CDR2 sequences are SGHVS and FQNEAQ. CDR3 coding DNA: TGTGCCAGCAGCTCACTAGCGGGAGTCTACAATGAGCAGTTCTTC. Protein sequence: CASSSLAGVYNEQFF. Variable domain in full (rest from reference TRBV7-8 and TRBJ2-1): GAGVSQSPRYKVAKRGQDVALRCDPISGHVSLFWYQQALGQGPEFLTYFQNEAQLDKSGLPSDRFFAERPEGSVSTLKIQRTQQEDSAVYLCASSSLAGVYNEQFFGPGTRLTVL.

This clone has only one observation. Additional DNA sequences in this sample encode the identical CDR3. The rearrangement links TRBV19 to TRBJ2-7, with D perhaps matching TRBD1 (6 bases). The germline CDR1 and CDR2 sequences are LNHDA and SQIVND (reference sequence). This CDR3 is built from 14 residues. The germline V and J ends were trimmed by 3 bases and 4 bases, with 13 bases remaining between them. In DNA, the CDR3 is TGTGCCAGTAGTATTGACAGGTTGTCATACGAGCAGTACTTC. Residues: CASSIDRLSYEQYF.

The genes are TRBV7-6 and TRBJ2-5; TRBD1 agrees at 8 bases. Unmatched junction bases numbered 5, after V lost 1 base and J lost 4 bases. Germline V CDR1 and CDR2: SGHVS, FNYEAQ. This CDR3 contains 15 residues. CDR3 protein: CASSLGQGAGETQYF. The CDR3, as DNA: TGTGCCAGCAGCTTAGGGCAGGGGGCGGGAGAGACCCAGTACTTC.

The chain employs TRBV7-2 and TRBJ2-4, with a tentative D call TRBD1 (6 bases). Germline CDR1 reads SGHTA; CDR2 reads FQGNSA. V was cut by 1 base and J by 3 bases, with 13 bases left in between. The CDR3 extends over 16 amino acids. The CDR3 sequence is CASSLVGRGVKNIQYF. For the CDR3, the DNA is TGTGCCAGCAGCTTAGTTGGCAGGGGAGTCAAAAACATTCAGTACTTC.

The chain is built from TRBV6-5 and TRBJ2-7, with TRBD2 matching 10 bases. This CDR3 contains 14 residues. Germline V lookup: CDR1 MNHEY, CDR2 SVGAGI. The ends lost 5 bases at V and 2 bases at J; junction bases unmatched: 3. The CDR3 loop reads CASSDSGRTYEQYF. In nucleotides, the CDR3 is TGTGCCAGCAGTGATAGCGGGAGGACCTACGAGCAGTACTTC.

The chain joins TRBV2 to TRBJ1-1, with 11 bases lining up with TRBD1. CDR1 SNHLY and CDR2 FYNNEI come from the germline V gene. The CDR3 covers 15 residues. V shed 2 bases and J 4 bases; nucleotides not matched to a gene: 3. CDR3: CASSEMGTGGTEAFF. The CDR3, as DNA: TGTGCCAGCAGTGAAATGGGGACAGGGGGCACTGAAGCTTTCTTT. Full variable domain (outside the CDR3, taken from reference TRBV2 and TRBJ1-1): EPEVTQTPSHQVTQMGQEVILRCVPISNHLYFYWYRQILGQKVEFLVSFYNNEISEKSEIFDDQFSVERPDGSNFTLKIRSTKLEDSAMYFCASSEMGTGGTEAFFGQGTRLTVV.

CDR3 DNA: TGTGCCACGAGGGGGGGTGGGGCCCGTGACCCGGCCCAGCATTTT. Protein: CATRGGGARDPAQHF. V gene TRBV19 combines with J gene TRBJ1-5; D might be TRBD1 (6 bases). The germline V gene encodes CDR1 LNHDA and CDR2 SQIVND (reference sequence). Trimming cost V 10 bases and J 11 bases, with 27 bases left between them. There are 15 residues in the CDR3.

The V gene is TRBV9, the J gene TRBJ2-7; 9 bases fit TRBD1. The CDR3 totals 16 residues. Germline V gene sequence: CDR1 SGDLS, CDR2 YYNGEE. V lost 4 bases, J lost 0 bases, and 8 bases stayed unmatched. DNA for the CDR3: TGTGCCAGCAGCCCGCGGACAGGGGTGGCCTCCTACGAGCAGTACTTC. Protein: CASSPRTGVASYEQYF.

The J gene is TRBJ2-7, the V gene TRBV18; TRBD2 matches at 7 bases. CDR1 KGHSH and CDR2 LQKENI come from the germline V gene. The CDR3 consists of 14 residues. V gave up 3 bases and J gave up 4 bases; unmatched junction bases: 6. The CDR3 DNA reads as TGTGCCAGCTCACCTCGACTAGCAGCATACGAGCAGTACTTC. It translates to CASSPRLAAYEQYF.

The V gene is TRBV5-1, the J gene TRBJ2-1; TRBD2 aligns across 8 bases. This CDR3 has 16 residues. Unmatched junction bases numbered 10, after V lost 4 bases and J lost 4 bases. Germline V lookup: CDR1 SGHRS, CDR2 YFSETQ. CDR3 DNA sequence: TGCGCCAGCAGCCCCCCGCCAGCGGGAGCTTACAATGAGCAGTTCTTC. Translated: CASSPPPAGAYNEQFF.

The chain joins TRBV5-1 to TRBJ1-1; no reliable D call. The CDR3 extends over 15 amino acids. Germline V gives CDR1 SGHRS, CDR2 YFSETQ. V shed 0 bases and J shed 8 bases, with 17 bases lying between them. Here the CDR3 reads CASSLAAVGFNEAFF. The CDR3 DNA sequence: TGCGCCAGCAGCTTGGCGGCGGTGGGTTTTAACGAAGCTTTCTTT.

The chain employs TRBV5-1 and TRBJ2-7; 8 bases are a match to TRBD1. Germline lookup yields CDR1 SGHRS and CDR2 YFSETQ. The CDR3 covers 15 residues. V shed 1 base and J 6 bases; nucleotides not matched to a gene: 9. DNA for the CDR3: TGCGCCAGCAGCTTGAAAAGCAGGGGGCTGGGCGAGCAGTACTTC. Encoded protein: CASSLKSRGLGEQYF.